This entry features one TCR beta chain sequence. This entry is derived from a study of T cells in Graves' hyperthyroidism and ophthalmopathy. The CDR3 spans 16 residues. V lost 5 bases to trimming and J lost 5 bases; unmatched junction nucleotides: 9. CDR1 and CDR2 (germline): SEHNR, FQNEAQ (reference sequence). Amplified TCR beta CDR3 regions derived from RNA transcripts. Carried out on the TCR CDR3, a first-round RT-PCR used the HTBI primer set. In TCRdb, the multiplex PCR reads were re-called with MiXCR into one record per CDR3 protein. The data hold 450,000 to 650,000 distinct CDR3 sequences, with over 12% observed a single time.

The receptor comes from a woman aged 18-30 years with Graves' ophthalmopathy. The specimen was blood. V and J are TRBV7-9 and TRBJ1-6, with TRBD1 matching over 7 bases. The CDR3 region has the DNA TGTGCCAGCAGCCAACTGACAGGGTTCGATAATTCACCCCTCCACTTT. Translated: CASSQLTGFDNSPLHF.